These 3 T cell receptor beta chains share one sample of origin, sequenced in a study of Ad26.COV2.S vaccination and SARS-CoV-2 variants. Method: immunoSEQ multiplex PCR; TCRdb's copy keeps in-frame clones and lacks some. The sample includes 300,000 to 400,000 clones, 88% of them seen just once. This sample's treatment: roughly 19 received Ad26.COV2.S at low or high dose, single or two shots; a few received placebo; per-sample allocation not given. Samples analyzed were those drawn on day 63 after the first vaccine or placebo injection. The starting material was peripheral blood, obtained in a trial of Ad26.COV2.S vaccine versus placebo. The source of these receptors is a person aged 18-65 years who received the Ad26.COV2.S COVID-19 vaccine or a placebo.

The chain's CDR3 is CASSLAASAPLEQFF. CDR3 nucleotides: TGTGCCAGCAGCTTAGCGGCTAGCGCCCCCCTCGAGCAGTTCTTC. The chain recombines TRBV7-8 with TRBJ2-1; a possible D gene is TRBD2 (6 bases). The germline gives CDR1 SGHVS, CDR2 FQNEAQ. The CDR3 runs to 15 residues. V shed 0 bases and J shed 10 bases, with 16 bases lying between them.

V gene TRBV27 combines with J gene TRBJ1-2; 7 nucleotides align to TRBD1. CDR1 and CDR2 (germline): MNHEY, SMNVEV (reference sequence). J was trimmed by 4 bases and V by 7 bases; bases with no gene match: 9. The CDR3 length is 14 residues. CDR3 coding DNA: TGTGCCAGCACCGATTCAGGGGGGGGCTATGGCTACACCTTC. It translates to CASTDSGGGYGYTF.

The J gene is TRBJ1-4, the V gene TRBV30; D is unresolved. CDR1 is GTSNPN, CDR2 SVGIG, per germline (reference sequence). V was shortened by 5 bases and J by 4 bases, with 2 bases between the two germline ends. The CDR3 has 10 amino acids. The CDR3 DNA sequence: TGTGCCTGGGGTAATGAAAAACTGTTTTTT. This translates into CAWGNEKLFF.